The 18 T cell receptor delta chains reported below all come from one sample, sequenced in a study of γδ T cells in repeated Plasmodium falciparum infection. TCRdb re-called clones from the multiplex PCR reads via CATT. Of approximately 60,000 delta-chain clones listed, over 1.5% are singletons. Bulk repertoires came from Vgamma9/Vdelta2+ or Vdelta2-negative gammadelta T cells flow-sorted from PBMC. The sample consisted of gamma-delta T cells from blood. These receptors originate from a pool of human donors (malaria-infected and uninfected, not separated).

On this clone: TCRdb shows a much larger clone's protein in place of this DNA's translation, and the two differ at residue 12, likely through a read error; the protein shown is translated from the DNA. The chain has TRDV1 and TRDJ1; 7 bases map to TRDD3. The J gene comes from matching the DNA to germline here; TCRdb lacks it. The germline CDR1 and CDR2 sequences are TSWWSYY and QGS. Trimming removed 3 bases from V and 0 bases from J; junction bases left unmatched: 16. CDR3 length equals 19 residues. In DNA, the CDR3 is TGTGCTCTTGGGGAGCCTAGTAGTCTGGGGGTCCTCCACACCGATAAACTCATCTTT. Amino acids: CALGEPSSLGVLHTDKLIF.

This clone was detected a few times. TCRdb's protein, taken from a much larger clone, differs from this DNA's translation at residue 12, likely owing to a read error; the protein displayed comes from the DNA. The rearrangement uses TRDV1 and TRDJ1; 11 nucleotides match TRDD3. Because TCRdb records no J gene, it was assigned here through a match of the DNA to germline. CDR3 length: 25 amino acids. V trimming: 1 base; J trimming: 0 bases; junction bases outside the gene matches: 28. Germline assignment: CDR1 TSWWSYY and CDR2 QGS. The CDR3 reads CALGERSIRYPTVGDTFGYTDKLIF. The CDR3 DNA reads TGTGCTCTTGGGGAACGAAGTATCAGGTACCCCACTGTGGGGGATACGTTCGGGTACACCGATAAACTCATCTTT.

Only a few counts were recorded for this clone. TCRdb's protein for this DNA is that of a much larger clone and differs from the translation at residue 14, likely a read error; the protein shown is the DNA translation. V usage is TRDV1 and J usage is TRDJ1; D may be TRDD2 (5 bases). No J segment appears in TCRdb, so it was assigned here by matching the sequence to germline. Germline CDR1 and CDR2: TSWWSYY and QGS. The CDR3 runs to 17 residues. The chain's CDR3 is CALGEGFLQTYTDRLIF. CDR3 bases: TGTGCTCTTGGGGAAGGTTTCCTCCAGACCTACACCGATAGACTCATCTTT.

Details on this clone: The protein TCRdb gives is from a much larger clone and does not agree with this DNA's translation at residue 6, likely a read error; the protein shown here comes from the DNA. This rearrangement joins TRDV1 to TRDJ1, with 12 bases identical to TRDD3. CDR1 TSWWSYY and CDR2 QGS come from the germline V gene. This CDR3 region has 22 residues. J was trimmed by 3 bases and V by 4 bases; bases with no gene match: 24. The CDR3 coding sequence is TGTGCTCTTGGGGCCCACCTAAAACGGCTTCCCTGGGGGATACGAGGGTCCGATAAACTCATCTTT. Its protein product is CALGAHLKRLPWGIRGSDKLIF.

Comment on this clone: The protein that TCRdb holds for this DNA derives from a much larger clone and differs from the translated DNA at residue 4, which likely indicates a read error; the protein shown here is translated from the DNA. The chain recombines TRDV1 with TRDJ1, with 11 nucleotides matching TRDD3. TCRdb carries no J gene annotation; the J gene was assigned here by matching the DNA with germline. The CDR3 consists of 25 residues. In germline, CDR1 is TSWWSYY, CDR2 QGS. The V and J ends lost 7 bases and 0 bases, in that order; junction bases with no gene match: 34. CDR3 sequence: CALEAPRREHSYQLGDNSYTDKLIF. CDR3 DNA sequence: TGTGCTCTTGAGGCCCCGCGTCGAGAACATTCCTACCAACTGGGGGATAACTCGTACACCGATAAACTCATCTTT.

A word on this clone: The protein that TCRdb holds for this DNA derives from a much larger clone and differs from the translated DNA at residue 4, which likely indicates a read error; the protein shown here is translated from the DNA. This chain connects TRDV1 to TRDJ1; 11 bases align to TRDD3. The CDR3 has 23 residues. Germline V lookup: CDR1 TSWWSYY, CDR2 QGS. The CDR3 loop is CALEEAPSPWNWGIALYTDKLIF. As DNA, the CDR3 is TGTGCTCTTGAGGAAGCCCCTTCCCCCTGGAACTGGGGGATAGCATTATACACCGATAAACTCATCTTT.

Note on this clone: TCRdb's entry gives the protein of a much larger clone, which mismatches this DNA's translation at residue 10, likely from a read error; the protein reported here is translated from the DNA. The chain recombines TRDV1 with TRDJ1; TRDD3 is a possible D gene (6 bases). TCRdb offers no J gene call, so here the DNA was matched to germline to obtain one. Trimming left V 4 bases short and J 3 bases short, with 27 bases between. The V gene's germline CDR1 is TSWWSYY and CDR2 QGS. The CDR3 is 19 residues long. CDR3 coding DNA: TGTGCTCTTGGGGGACTAGACCCAGGCCGCTGGGGAGGGCCCGATAAACTCATCTTT. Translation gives CALGGLDPGRWGGPDKLIF.

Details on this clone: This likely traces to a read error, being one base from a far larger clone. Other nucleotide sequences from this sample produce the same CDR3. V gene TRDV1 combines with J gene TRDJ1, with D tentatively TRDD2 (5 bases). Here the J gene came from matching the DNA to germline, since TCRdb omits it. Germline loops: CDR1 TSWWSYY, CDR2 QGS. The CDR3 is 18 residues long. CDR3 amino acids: CALGEYFPTEPRTDKLIF. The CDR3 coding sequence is TGTGCTCTTGGGGAATATTTCCCTACGGAGCCCCGCACCGACAAACTCATCTTT.

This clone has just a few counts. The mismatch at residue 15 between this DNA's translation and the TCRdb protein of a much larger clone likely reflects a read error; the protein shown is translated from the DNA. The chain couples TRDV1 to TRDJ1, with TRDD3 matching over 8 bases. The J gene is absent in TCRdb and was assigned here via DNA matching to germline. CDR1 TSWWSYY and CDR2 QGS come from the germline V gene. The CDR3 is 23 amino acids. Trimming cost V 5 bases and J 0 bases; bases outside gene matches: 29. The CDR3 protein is CALGSLSEGLLPWGRVYTDKLIF. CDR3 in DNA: TGTGCTCTTGGGTCACTTAGCGAGGGCCTTCTTCCCTGGGGGAGGGTGTACACCGATAAACTCATCTTT.

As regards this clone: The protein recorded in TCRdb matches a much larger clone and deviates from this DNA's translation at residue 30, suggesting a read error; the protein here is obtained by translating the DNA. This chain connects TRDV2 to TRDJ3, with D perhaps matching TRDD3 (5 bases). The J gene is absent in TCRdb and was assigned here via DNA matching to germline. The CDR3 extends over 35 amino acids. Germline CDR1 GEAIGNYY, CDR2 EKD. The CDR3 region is CACDPPRLCHGKEYTLARILWIQSISSWDIRQMFF. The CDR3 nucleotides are TGTGCCTGTGACCCCCCGCGGTTGTGCCACGGCAAAGAATACACCTTGGCCAGGATTCTGTGGATTCAATCCATTAGCTCCTGGGACATCCGACAGATGTTTTTC.

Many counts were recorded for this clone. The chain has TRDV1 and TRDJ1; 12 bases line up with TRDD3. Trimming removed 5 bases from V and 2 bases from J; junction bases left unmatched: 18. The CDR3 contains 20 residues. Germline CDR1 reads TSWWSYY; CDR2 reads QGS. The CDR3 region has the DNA TGTGCTCTTGGGATTTCACTTCCTTACTGGGGGATACACTATACCGATAAACTCATCTTT. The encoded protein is CALGISLPYWGIHYTDKLIF.

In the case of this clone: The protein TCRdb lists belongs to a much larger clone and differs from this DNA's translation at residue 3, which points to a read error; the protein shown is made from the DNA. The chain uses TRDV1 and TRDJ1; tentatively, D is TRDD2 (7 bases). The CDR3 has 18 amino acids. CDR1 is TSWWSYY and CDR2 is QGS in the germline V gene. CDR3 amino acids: CAPGELRQFLPYTDKLIF. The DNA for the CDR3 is TGTGCTCCTGGGGAACTTCGGCAATTCCTACCGTACACCGATAAACTCATCTTT.

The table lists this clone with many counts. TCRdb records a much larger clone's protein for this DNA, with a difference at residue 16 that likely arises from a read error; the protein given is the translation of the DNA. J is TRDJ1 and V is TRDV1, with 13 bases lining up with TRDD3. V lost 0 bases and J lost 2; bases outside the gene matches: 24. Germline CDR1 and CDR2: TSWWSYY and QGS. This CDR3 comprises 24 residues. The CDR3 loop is CALGELNRGLGDTIGPYRTDKLIF. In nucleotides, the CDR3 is TGTGCTCTTGGGGAACTCAACCGGGGACTGGGGGATACGATCGGGCCGTACCGGACCGATAAACTCATCTTT.

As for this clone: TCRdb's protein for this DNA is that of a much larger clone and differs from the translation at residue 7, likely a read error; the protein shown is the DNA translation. The CDR3 reads CALGAASLHSYWGFYTDKLIF. The CDR3 DNA follows: TGTGCTCTTGGGGCCGCCTCCCTACATTCTTACTGGGGGTTTTACACCGATAAACTCATCTTT. V gene TRDV1 combines with J gene TRDJ1; 8 bases agree with TRDD3. Because TCRdb records no J gene, it was assigned here through a match of the DNA to germline. The CDR3 is 21 residues long. Trimming removed 4 bases from V and 0 bases from J; junction bases left unmatched: 22. Germline V lookup: CDR1 TSWWSYY, CDR2 QGS.

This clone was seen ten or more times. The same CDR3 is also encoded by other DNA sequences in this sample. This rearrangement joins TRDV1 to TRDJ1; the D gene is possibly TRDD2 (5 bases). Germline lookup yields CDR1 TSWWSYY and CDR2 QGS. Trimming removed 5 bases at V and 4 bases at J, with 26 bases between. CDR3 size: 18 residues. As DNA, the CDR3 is TGTGCTCTTGGGAAGCCCATTCCTCCGCGGGTGCCTCTCGATAAACTCATCTTT. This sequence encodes CALGKPIPPRVPLDKLIF.

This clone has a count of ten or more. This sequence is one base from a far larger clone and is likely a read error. The CDR3 region is CALVELESSRSFITDKLIF. The CDR3 bases are TGTGCTCTTGTGGAACTAGAGTCGTCCCGGTCCTTTATTACCGATAAACTCATCTTT. The V call is TRDV1, the J call TRDJ1, with D unresolved. CDR1 is TSWWSYY, CDR2 QGS, per germline. The CDR3 is 19 amino acids.

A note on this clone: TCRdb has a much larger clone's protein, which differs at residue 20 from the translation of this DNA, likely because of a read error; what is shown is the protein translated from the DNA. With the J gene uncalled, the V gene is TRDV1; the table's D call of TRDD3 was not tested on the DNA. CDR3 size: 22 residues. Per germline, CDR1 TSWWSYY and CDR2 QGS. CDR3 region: CALGELVTWDTWGIRDTDKPIF. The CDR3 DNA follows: TGTGCTCTTGGGGAACTAGTGACCTGGGACACGTGGGGGATACGCGACACCGATAAACCCATCTTT.

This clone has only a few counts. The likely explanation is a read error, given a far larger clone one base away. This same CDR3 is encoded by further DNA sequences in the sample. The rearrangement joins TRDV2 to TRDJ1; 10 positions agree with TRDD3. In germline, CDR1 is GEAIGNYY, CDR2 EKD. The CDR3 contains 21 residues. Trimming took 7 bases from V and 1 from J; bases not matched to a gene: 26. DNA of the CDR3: TGTGCCTGCGACGCGTACTGGGGGATGGCTCCGGGTGCGGGTGGCACCGATAAACTCATCTTT. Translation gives CACDAYWGMAPGAGGTDKLIF.